This passage covers 14 T cell receptor beta chains from one sample sequenced in a study of T cells in Graves' hyperthyroidism and ophthalmopathy. Regions amplified from RNA transcripts were the TCR beta CDR3 regions. In the first-round RT-PCR of the TCR CDR3, the HTBI primer set was used. A single record per CDR3 protein comes from TCRdb applying MiXCR to the multiplex PCR reads. The sample holds about 380,000 distinct CDR3 sequences, roughly 14% seen once. The specimen was blood. These receptor sequences come from a woman aged 25 to 45 with Graves' ophthalmopathy.

The sample holds many counts of this clonotype. The rearrangement links TRBV20-1 to TRBJ1-6; D remains ambiguous. Germline CDR1 reads DFQATT; CDR2 reads SNEGSKA (reference sequence). The length of the CDR3 is 14 residues. The V end was cut by 0 bases, the J end by 10 bases, with 13 bases between. In DNA, the CDR3 is TGCAGTGCTAGAGATAGGAGGGTTGAGTCACCCCTCCACTTT. Amino acid sequence: CSARDRRVESPLHF.

The table lists this clonotype with many counts. The chain employs TRBV5-1 and TRBJ1-2; D is possibly TRBD1 (5 bases). V lost 4 bases and J 4 bases, leaving 17 bases between the germline ends. This CDR3 has 15 residues. Germline V gene data show CDR1 as SGHRS and CDR2 as YFSETQ. The CDR3 loop is CASSPNLRDGYGYTF. The CDR3 DNA follows: TGCGCCAGCAGCCCTAACCTCCGGGACGGCTATGGCTACACCTTC. The full variable domain, in which reference TRBV5-1 and TRBJ1-2 provide the parts outside the CDR3, is KAGVTQTPRYLIKTRGQQVTLSCSPISGHRSVSWYQQTPGQGLQFLFEYFSETQRNKGNFPGRFSGRQFSNSRSEMNVSTLELGDSALYLCASSPNLRDGYGYTFGSGTRLTVV.

This sequence joins TRBV5-1 and TRBJ2-1; 9 bases match TRBD2. The CDR3 is made up of 18 amino acids. V dropped 2 bases and J dropped 0; count of bases not matched to a gene: 9. CDR1 and CDR2 (germline): SGHRS, YFSETQ. The CDR3 protein is CASSFPAGGRSSYNEQFF. In DNA form, the CDR3 reads TGCGCCAGCAGCTTCCCAGCGGGGGGTAGAAGCTCCTACAATGAGCAGTTCTTC.

This clonotype appeared many times. The rearrangement joins TRBV11-3 to TRBJ2-1; possibly TRBD2 for D (6 bases). The ends were cut back, 3 bases at V and 4 bases at J, with 10 bases in the middle. This CDR3 contains 14 residues. CDR1 and CDR2 from the germline V gene are SGHNT and YENEEA. The DNA for the CDR3 is TGTGCCAGCAGCTTCCTAGCGACGTACAATGAGCAGTTCTTC. This translates into CASSFLATYNEQFF.

This clonotype was counted between two and nine times. The chain has TRBV9 and TRBJ2-5; D possibly matches TRBD1 or TRBD2 (6 bases each). This CDR3 contains 13 residues. CDR1 and CDR2 from the germline V gene are SGDLS and YYNGEE. V dropped 3 bases and J dropped 5 bases, with 11 bases sitting between them. The CDR3 loop reads CASSGGAEETQYF. CDR3 DNA sequence: TGTGCCAGCAGCGGGGGGGCCGAGGAGACCCAGTACTTC.

In its sample, this clonotype was seen many times. The chain joins TRBV27 to TRBJ1-1; tentative D call: TRBD1 (5 bases). Germline CDR1 reads MNHEY; CDR2 reads SMNVEV (reference sequence). The V end was cut by 5 bases, the J end by 3 bases, with 16 bases between. The CDR3 spans 15 residues. The CDR3 reads CASSDGGVGYTEAFF. The CDR3 DNA is TGTGCCAGCAGTGACGGGGGGGTTGGATACACTGAAGCTTTCTTT.

The chain recombines TRBV5-8 with TRBJ2-2, with D uncertain. The CDR3 runs to 14 residues. Germline CDR1 reads SGHTS; CDR2 reads YDEGEE. Between the trimmed V and J ends, which lost 5 bases and 0 bases, there was a span of 8 bases. CDR3 protein: CASSGRSNTGELFF. The CDR3 bases are TGTGCCAGCAGTGGACGGTCGAACACCGGGGAGCTGTTTTTT. The variable domain in full, with the rest retrieved from reference TRBV5-8 and TRBJ2-2, is EAGVTQSPTHLIKTRGQQATLRCSPISGHTSVYWYQQALGLGLQFLLWYDEGEERNRGNFPPRFSGRQFPNYSSELNVNALELEDSALYLCASSGRSNTGELFFGEGSRLTVL.

A remark on this clonotype: It may be a read error: a sequence one base away is much more abundant. The chain combines TRBV5-1 with TRBJ2-7, with 8 bases that match TRBD1. This CDR3 comprises 14 residues. Germline loops: CDR1 SGHRS, CDR2 YFSETQ. The CDR3 protein is CAGSLDRDTYEQYF. The CDR3 DNA follows: TGCGCCGGCAGCTTGGACAGGGACACCTACGAGCAGTACTTC.

This clonotype was observed a handful of times. The CDR3 end shows no conserved phenylalanine or tryptophan, and so a read error is likely. The chain recombines TRBV5-5 with TRBJ1-2; D call uncertain. In germline, CDR1 is SGHKS, CDR2 YYEKEE (reference sequence). Trimming removed 4 bases from V and 0 bases from J, with 4 bases in between. The CDR3 covers 12 residues. CDR3 sequence reads: CASSLANYGYTL. The CDR3 DNA is TGTGCCAGCAGCCTCGCTAACTATGGCTACACCCTC.

This clonotype was seen at least ten times. The rearrangement joins TRBV30 to TRBJ1-2, with D uncertain. Germline V gene lookup returns CDR1 GTSNPN and CDR2 SVGIG (reference sequence). Trimming pared 7 bases from V and 7 bases from J, leaving 13 bases between. This CDR3 has 11 amino acids. For the CDR3, the DNA is TGTGCCTCCCCGCGCGGGGTTGGCTACACCTTC. Translated, it gives CASPRGVGYTF. Supplemented by reference TRBV30 and TRBJ1-2, the full variable domain reads SQTIHQWPATLVQPVGSPLSLECTVEGTSNPNLYWYRQAAGRGLQLLFYSVGIGQISSEVPQNLSASRPQDRQFILSSKKLLLSDSGFYLCASPRGVGYTFGSGTRLTVV.

About this clonotype: A much bigger clone sits one base away, suggesting this may be a read error. The rearrangement uses TRBV24-1 and TRBJ1-5, with D hard to call. The V gene's germline CDR1 is KGHDR and CDR2 SFDVKD. Trimming left V 3 bases short and J 0 bases short, with 26 bases between. CDR3 length equals 21 residues. CDR3 sequence (DNA): TGTGCCACCAGTGATATTGTAACTTTGGCGGGGATGGCAGGTAGCAATCAGCCCCAGCATTTT. It specifies CATSDIVTLAGMAGSNQPQHF.

This clonotype was observed at least ten times. The chain links TRBV5-6 to TRBJ2-3; either TRBD1 or TRBD2 may supply D (5 bases each). Trimming stripped 3 bases from V and 5 bases from J, with 16 bases between. The CDR3 has 15 residues. Germline V gene data show CDR1 as SGHDT and CDR2 as YYEEEE. Here the CDR3 reads CASSSTGGVGDTQYF. As DNA, the CDR3 is TGTGCCAGCAGCTCTACAGGAGGTGTAGGAGATACGCAGTATTTT.

This clonotype was observed many times. The CDR3 region is CASTLMTAGELFF. The CDR3 DNA reads TGTGCCAGCACCCTCATGACGGCCGGGGAGCTGTTTTTT. This sequence joins TRBV7-8 and TRBJ2-2; D gene ambiguous. V lost 7 bases to trimming and J lost 6 bases, with 12 bases between them. CDR3 size: 13 residues. CDR1 is SGHVS and CDR2 is FQNEAQ in the germline V gene.

This clonotype was counted ten times or more. The chain joins TRBV7-2 to TRBJ2-2; D unresolved. This CDR3 is 14 amino acids long. Germline CDR1 and CDR2: SGHTA and FQGNSA. V dropped 5 bases and J dropped 0 bases, with 7 bases sitting between them. The CDR3 DNA sequence: TGTGCCAGCAGCACCTCAACGAACACCGGGGAGCTGTTTTTT. It is translated as CASSTSTNTGELFF. The full variable domain, rest sourced from reference TRBV7-2 and TRBJ2-2, is GAGVSQSPSNKVTEKGKDVELRCDPISGHTALYWYRQSLGQGLEFLIYFQGNSAPDKSGLPSDRFSAERTGGSVSTLTIQRTQQEDSAVYLCASSTSTNTGELFFGEGSRLTVL.